This T cell receptor beta chain was sequenced during a study of T cell clonotyping in hematopoietic cell transplantation. This CDR3 region has 15 residues. V shed 0 bases and J shed 4 bases, with 15 bases lying between them. Germline CDR1 is GTSNPN and CDR2 is SVGIG (reference sequence). Regarding the study as a whole: Recipient TCR diversity dropped after transplant; expanded clonotypes rose from day 30 to 180. Higher Inverse Simpson Index values in graft donor and pretransplant recipient predicted broader posttransplant TCR diversity.

About this clone itself: No antigen is known for it.

Method: immunoSEQ multiplex PCR; TCRdb's copy keeps in-frame clones and lacks some. The data contain roughly 27,000 clones, more than 90% of them singletons. The rearrangement links TRBV30 to TRBJ1-1, with D unresolved. Sequenced: peripheral blood mononuclear cells. The TCR comes from a man aged 50-59 years in good health. Some clones in this sample may be carry-over from other donors' samples. CDR3 DNA sequence: TGTGCCTGGAGTGTAGGTGGTATATGGAGCACTGAAGCTTTCTTT. It is translated as CAWSVGGIWSTEAFF.